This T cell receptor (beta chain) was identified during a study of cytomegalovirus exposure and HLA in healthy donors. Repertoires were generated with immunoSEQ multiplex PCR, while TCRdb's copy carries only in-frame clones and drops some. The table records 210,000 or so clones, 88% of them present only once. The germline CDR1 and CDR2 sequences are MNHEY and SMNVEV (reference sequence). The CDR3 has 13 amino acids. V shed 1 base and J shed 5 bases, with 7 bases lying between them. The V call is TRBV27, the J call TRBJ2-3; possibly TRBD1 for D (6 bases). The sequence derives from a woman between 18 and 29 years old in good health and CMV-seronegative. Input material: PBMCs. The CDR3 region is CASSLLGGDTQYF. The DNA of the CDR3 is TGTGCCAGCAGTTTATTAGGGGGAGATACGCAGTATTTT.